This T cell receptor (beta chain) was profiled in a study of shared clonotypes between healthy human individuals. Study-wide findings and caveats: The low donor count limited represented genetic and exposure-history diversity.

As to this clone: The antigen is not known. Other DNA variants within this sample encode the same CDR3.

CDR1 and CDR2 (germline): KGHSH, LQKENI. The length of the CDR3 is 15 residues. The V segment lost 6 bases and the J segment 1 base; nucleotides outside the gene matches: 8. Running of the assay took place at deep level. Sorted-subset replicate PCR reactions contained around 220 ng DNA, corresponding to some 30,000 T cell genomes. Assay used: immunoSEQ multiplex PCR; TCRdb lists only in-frame clones, some missing. The table has 2.3 million or so clones, over 85% seen once. This chain connects TRBV18 to TRBJ2-7; 8 bases are a match to TRBD2. This receptor was obtained from a man aged 18 to 29 in good health. Some clones in this sample may be carry-over from other donors' samples. Source material: naive CD4+ T cells from PBMCs. Subset: CD45RA+ positively selected. Written as DNA, the CDR3 is TGTGCCAGCTCTCCCGGGACTAGTGCATCCTACGAGCAGTACTTC. As protein: CASSPGTSASYEQYF.